The 32 T cell receptor beta chains given below trace back to one sample, sequenced in a study of identifying expanded T cells in peripheral blood. The assay was immunoSEQ multiplex PCR, and TCRdb's table has in-frame clones only and misses some. The sample includes about 80,000 clones, over 85% of them seen just once. Material for sequencing was blood. The receptor set was obtained from a person between 18 and 75 years old in good health.

The chain employs TRBV5-4 and TRBJ2-6; the D gene could be TRBD1 or TRBD2 (5 bases each). Between the trimmed V and J ends, which lost 4 bases and 0 bases, there was a span of 11 bases. The CDR3 has 16 amino acids. Per the germline V gene, CDR1 is SGHNT and CDR2 is YYREEE (reference sequence). This CDR3 is CASSRGLGSGANVLTF. The DNA for the CDR3 is TGTGCCAGCAGCCGGGGCCTAGGCTCTGGGGCCAACGTCCTGACTTTC.

The chain recombines TRBV4-1 with TRBJ1-4; 7 nucleotides line up with TRBD1. CDR1 MGHRA and CDR2 YSYEKL come from the germline V gene. This CDR3 has 16 amino acids. V lost 1 base, J lost 2 bases, and 4 bases stayed unmatched. CDR3 protein: CASSQGQGITNEKLFF. CDR3 nucleotide sequence: TGCGCCAGCAGCCAAGGACAGGGAATCACTAATGAAAAACTGTTTTTT.

The chain joins TRBV30 to TRBJ1-1; maybe TRBD1 (5 bases). Trimming removed 3 bases from V and 5 bases from J, with 13 bases in between. The germline V gene has CDR1 GTSNPN and CDR2 SVGIG (reference sequence). CDR3 size: 13 residues. The CDR3 is CAWSGRAGTEAFF. The CDR3 DNA reads TGTGCCTGGAGCGGCAGGGCGGGAACTGAAGCTTTCTTT.

The chain employs TRBV2 and TRBJ2-7; unclear D gene. CDR3 length: 12 residues. V was clipped by 4 bases and J by 2 bases, with 6 bases between them. Germline-derived CDR1 and CDR2 are SNHLY and FYNNEI. CDR3 sequence (DNA): TGTGCCAGCAGTGGGGAAGCCTACGAGCAGTACTTC. It translates to CASSGEAYEQYF.

The chain carries TRBV11-1 and TRBJ2-2; 8 bases agree with TRBD2. V lost 2 bases to trimming and J lost 6 bases; unmatched junction nucleotides: 5. This CDR3 spans 15 amino acids. Germline-derived CDR1 and CDR2 are SGHAT and FQDESV (reference sequence). The CDR3: CASSLLKRGPGELFF. DNA of the CDR3: TGTGCCAGCAGCTTATTGAAGCGGGGGCCCGGGGAGCTGTTTTTT.

This chain connects TRBV9 to TRBJ1-2; D not resolved. V was clipped by 3 bases and J by 1 base, with 7 bases between them. The CDR3 totals 13 residues. CDR1 SGDLS and CDR2 YYNGEE come from the germline V gene. CDR3 in DNA: TGTGCCAGCAGCGCACCCAATAACTATGGCTACACCTTC. It specifies CASSAPNNYGYTF.

The gene calls are TRBV27 and TRBJ2-3; 7 nucleotides align to TRBD2. Looked up from germline, CDR1 is MNHEY and CDR2 is SMNVEV (reference sequence). CDR3 length equals 15 residues. The V segment lost 5 bases and the J segment 0 bases; nucleotides outside the gene matches: 5. This CDR3 reads CASSTVLASTDTQYF. The CDR3 region has the DNA TGTGCCAGCAGTACCGTACTAGCGAGCACAGATACGCAGTATTTT.

The chain combines TRBV7-9 with TRBJ2-1; 10 bases are shared with TRBD2. The CDR3 is 15 residues long. Unmatched junction bases numbered 8, after V lost 4 bases and J lost 8 bases. Germline V CDR1 and CDR2: SEHNR, FQNEAQ (reference sequence). The CDR3 coding sequence is TGTGCCAGCAGCTCTCCCGGGACTAGCGTCGATGAGCAGTTCTTC. It translates to CASSSPGTSVDEQFF.

The chain combines TRBV4-2 with TRBJ1-1; no clear D. V lost 0 bases and J 3 bases, leaving 14 bases between the germline ends. Germline V gives CDR1 LGHNA, CDR2 YNFKEQ. The CDR3 consists of 16 residues. The CDR3 spells CASSQDGGSSDTEAFF. For the CDR3, the DNA is TGTGCCAGCAGCCAAGATGGCGGCAGTAGCGACACTGAAGCTTTCTTT.

The rearrangement links TRBV25-1 to TRBJ1-2, with a weak D call TRBD1 (6 bases). The CDR3 has 12 residues. CDR1 is MGHDK and CDR2 is SYGVNS in the germline V gene. Trimming cost V 4 bases and J 6 bases, with 9 bases left between them. CDR3: CASSGQVDGYTF. CDR3 in DNA: TGTGCCAGCAGTGGACAGGTGGATGGCTACACCTTC.

V and J are TRBV6-5 and TRBJ1-4; 8 nucleotides line up with TRBD1. This CDR3 has 13 residues. J gave up 11 bases and V 4 bases, and 6 bases lay outside the gene matches. Germline values: CDR1 MNHEY, CDR2 SVGAGI. The CDR3 DNA reads TGTGCCAGCAGTTCAGGACAGGGAGAGAAACTGTTTTTT. This gives the protein CASSSGQGEKLFF.

The rearrangement uses TRBV6-4 and TRBJ2-2; D not certain. The V gene's germline CDR1 is MRHNA and CDR2 SNTAGT. The V end was cut by 4 bases, the J end by 1 base, with 7 bases between. The CDR3 runs to 14 residues. DNA of the CDR3: TGTGCCAGCAGTGTACAGCAGAACACCGGGGAGCTGTTTTTT. Encoded protein: CASSVQQNTGELFF.

The rearrangement uses TRBV7-6 and TRBJ2-1; a possible D gene is TRBD1 (6 bases). This CDR3 spans 16 amino acids. In germline, CDR1 is SGHVS, CDR2 FNYEAQ. The V end was cut by 1 base, the J end by 0 bases, with 10 bases between. The CDR3 DNA reads TGTGCCAGCAGCTTAGAGGGGGTAAGCTCCTACAATGAGCAGTTCTTC. Translation: CASSLEGVSSYNEQFF. Together with reference TRBV7-6 and TRBJ2-1, the CDR3 gives the full variable domain: GAGVSQSPRYKVTKRGQDVALRCDPISGHVSLYWYRQALGQGPEFLTYFNYEAQQDKSGLPNDRFSAERPEGSISTLTIQRTEQRDSAMYRCASSLEGVSSYNEQFFGPGTRLTVL.

The V gene is TRBV9, the J gene TRBJ2-1; 8 nucleotides match TRBD2. The CDR3 length is 15 residues. Germline V gene lookup returns CDR1 SGDLS and CDR2 YYNGEE. Trimming removed 2 bases from V and 8 bases from J; junction bases left unmatched: 9. Here the CDR3 reads CASSVTGLETDEQFF. CDR3 coding DNA: TGTGCCAGCAGCGTTACGGGACTAGAAACCGATGAGCAGTTCTTC.

The chain carries TRBV4-3 and TRBJ1-2; D unresolved. V lost 1 base to trimming and J lost 6 bases, with 12 bases between them. This CDR3 has 14 residues. Germline lookup yields CDR1 LGHNA and CDR2 YSLEER. CDR3 sequence: CASSQGLDVDGYTF. CDR3 bases: TGCGCCAGCAGCCAAGGGCTGGACGTAGATGGCTACACCTTC.

This clone was seen once. This chain uses TRBV29-1 with TRBJ2-2; D uncertain. Germline V CDR1 and CDR2: SQVTM, ANQGSEA. V shed 0 bases and J shed 4 bases, with 12 bases lying between them. This CDR3 comprises 15 residues. The CDR3 region is CSVEEPNPRTGELFF. The CDR3 nucleotides are TGCAGCGTTGAAGAGCCCAACCCCCGCACCGGGGAGCTGTTTTTT.

The chain recombines TRBV6-1 with TRBJ1-1; unclear D gene. Germline-derived CDR1 and CDR2 are MNHNS and SASEGT. V dropped 2 bases and J dropped 2 bases, with 6 bases sitting between them. This CDR3 is 13 amino acids long. CDR3 region: CASSESFNTEAFF. DNA of the CDR3: TGTGCCAGCAGTGAATCCTTTAACACTGAAGCTTTCTTT.

This clone was seen a handful of times. The rearrangement joins TRBV7-2 to TRBJ1-2, with TRBD1 as a possible D gene (6 bases). V dropped 1 base and J dropped 4 bases, with 10 bases sitting between them. The V gene's germline CDR1 is SGHTA and CDR2 FQGNSA. This CDR3 region has 14 residues. The CDR3 sequence is CASSLGTAFYGYTF. CDR3 in DNA: TGTGCCAGCAGCTTAGGGACAGCCTTCTATGGCTACACCTTC.

The chain couples TRBV9 to TRBJ2-1; D gene ambiguous. This CDR3 contains 12 residues. CDR1 is SGDLS, CDR2 YYNGEE, per germline. V was pared by 5 bases and J by 9 bases, with 12 bases between. The CDR3 coding sequence is TGTGCCAGCAGGGCCTTAAGTAGTGAGCAGTTCTTC. Its translation: CASRALSSEQFF.

V and J are TRBV2 and TRBJ1-1, with D perhaps matching TRBD1 (5 bases). Trimming took off 6 bases at V and 1 base at J, with 18 bases between the two ends. Germline V gene data show CDR1 as SNHLY and CDR2 as FYNNEI. The length of the CDR3 is 16 residues. CDR3 in amino acids: CASRGRRGGGNTEAFF. The CDR3 region has the DNA TGTGCCAGCAGAGGTAGGAGGGGTGGTGGGAACACTGAAGCTTTCTTT.

The J gene is TRBJ1-2, the V gene TRBV30; the match to TRBD1 covers 9 bases. This CDR3 is 15 amino acids long. Germline assignment: CDR1 GTSNPN and CDR2 SVGIG (reference sequence). The V segment lost 0 bases and the J segment 4 bases; nucleotides outside the gene matches: 6. The CDR3 loop is CAWSVGQGPIYGYTF. CDR3 nucleotides: TGTGCCTGGAGTGTTGGACAGGGGCCTATCTATGGCTACACCTTC.

The CDR3: CASSLATEAFF. CDR3 DNA sequence: TGTGCCAGCAGCTTAGCCACTGAAGCTTTCTTT. The rearrangement links TRBV7-8 to TRBJ1-1; D unclear. CDR1 and CDR2 from the germline V gene are SGHVS and FQNEAQ. The CDR3 spans 11 residues. Trimming left V 0 bases short and J 4 bases short, with 0 bases between.

The chain carries TRBV30 and TRBJ1-2; 7 bases line up with TRBD1. The germline CDR1 and CDR2 sequences are GTSNPN and SVGIG (reference sequence). This CDR3 has 13 amino acids. Unmatched junction bases numbered 6, after V lost 4 bases and J lost 4 bases. CDR3 loop: CAWKIPGGYGYTF. CDR3 sequence (DNA): TGTGCCTGGAAAATCCCAGGGGGCTATGGCTACACCTTC.

This chain uses TRBV2 with TRBJ2-7; 13 bases map to TRBD2. With 6 bases clipped from V and 5 bases from J, the junction kept 7 bases outside the gene matches. The CDR3 sequence is 15 residues long. The germline CDR1 and CDR2 sequences are SNHLY and FYNNEI. CDR3 residues: CASREFGLAGDEQYF. For the CDR3, the DNA is TGTGCCAGCAGAGAATTCGGACTAGCGGGGGACGAGCAGTACTTC. Together with reference TRBV2 and TRBJ2-7, the CDR3 gives the full variable domain: EPEVTQTPSHQVTQMGQEVILRCVPISNHLYFYWYRQILGQKVEFLVSFYNNEISEKSEIFDDQFSVERPDGSNFTLKIRSTKLEDSAMYFCASREFGLAGDEQYFGPGTRLTVT.

V and J are TRBV6-5 and TRBJ1-5; maybe TRBD1 (6 bases). The CDR3 spans 15 residues. Trimming cost V 5 bases and J 4 bases, with 15 bases left between them. Per the germline V gene, CDR1 is MNHEY and CDR2 is SVGAGI. This CDR3 reads CASSAPGQGNQPQHF. CDR3 nucleotide sequence: TGTGCCAGCAGTGCCCCGGGGCAGGGGAATCAGCCCCAGCATTTT.

The chain combines TRBV9 with TRBJ2-7, with a tentative D call TRBD2 (6 bases). Between the trimmed V and J ends, which lost 3 bases and 0 bases, there was a span of 10 bases. Germline V gene data show CDR1 as SGDLS and CDR2 as YYNGEE. The CDR3 consists of 14 residues. The CDR3 here is CASSARDGSYEQYF. For the CDR3, the DNA is TGTGCCAGCAGCGCGCGGGACGGCTCCTACGAGCAGTACTTC.

The rearrangement links TRBV9 to TRBJ1-3; D gene uncertain. V lost 3 bases to trimming and J lost 4 bases, with 5 bases between them. This CDR3 is built from 12 residues. Germline assignment: CDR1 SGDLS and CDR2 YYNGEE. The chain's CDR3 is CASSAYGNTIYF. The DNA of the CDR3 is TGTGCCAGCAGCGCCTACGGAAACACCATATATTTT.

This clone has a single count. This rearrangement joins TRBV9 to TRBJ1-1; D gene unclear. Germline V CDR1 and CDR2: SGDLS, YYNGEE. Trimming cost V 0 bases and J 0 bases, with 6 bases left between them. The CDR3 has 14 amino acids. The CDR3 sequence: CASSVASMNTEAFF. Written as DNA, the CDR3 is TGTGCCAGCAGCGTAGCGAGTATGAACACTGAAGCTTTCTTT.

The chain recombines TRBV9 with TRBJ2-4; D gene unclear. The V gene lost 4 bases and the J gene lost 0 bases, with 8 bases spanning the gap. Germline CDR1 reads SGDLS; CDR2 reads YYNGEE. CDR3 size: 14 residues. The CDR3 is CASSQSLAKNIQYF. CDR3 nucleotide sequence: TGTGCCAGCAGCCAGAGCCTAGCCAAAAACATTCAGTACTTC. The variable domain in full, completed from reference TRBV9 and TRBJ2-4, reads DSGVTQTPKHLITATGQRVTLRCSPRSGDLSVYWYQQSLDQGLQFLIQYYNGEERAKGNILERFSAQQFPDLHSELNLSSLELGDSALYFCASSQSLAKNIQYFGAGTRLSVL.

The chain joins TRBV27 to TRBJ2-1, with 8 bases identical to TRBD2. V shed 5 bases, J shed 3 bases, and the junction held 9 bases outside the gene matches. The CDR3 extends over 16 amino acids. The germline gives CDR1 MNHEY, CDR2 SMNVEV (reference sequence). DNA of the CDR3: TGTGCCAGCAGTCCGCAGACTAGCGTCGTCTACAATGAGCAGTTCTTC. Protein sequence: CASSPQTSVVYNEQFF.

The V call is TRBV5-1, the J call TRBJ2-1; D not certain. Trimming took 1 base from V and 3 from J, leaving 8 bases between them. The CDR3 runs to 14 residues. Germline V CDR1 and CDR2: SGHRS, YFSETQ. The CDR3 DNA follows: TGCGCCAGCAGCTTGTCAAGGTTCTACAATGAGCAGTTCTTC. This gives the protein CASSLSRFYNEQFF. The variable domain in full, completed from reference TRBV5-1 and TRBJ2-1, reads KAGVTQTPRYLIKTRGQQVTLSCSPISGHRSVSWYQQTPGQGLQFLFEYFSETQRNKGNFPGRFSGRQFSNSRSEMNVSTLELGDSALYLCASSLSRFYNEQFFGPGTRLTVL.

The chain combines TRBV18 with TRBJ1-5; D is unclear. This CDR3 is 12 amino acids long. The germline V gene has CDR1 KGHSH and CDR2 LQKENI. V dropped 2 bases and J dropped 3 bases, with 2 bases sitting between them. The CDR3 nucleotides are TGTGCCAGCTCACCATCCAATCAGCCCCAGCATTTT. Translated: CASSPSNQPQHF.